A selection of T cell receptor beta chains follows, all from one sample in a study of T cell changes during pregnancy in multiple sclerosis. The method was immunoSEQ multiplex PCR; TCRdb's version includes in-frame clones alone and lacks a portion of them. This table has about 120,000 clones, about 93% appearing once. The specimen was peripheral blood, collected in the third trimester of pregnancy. These receptors came from a female donor with multiple sclerosis, enrolled in a pregnancy study. CDR3s include the opening cysteine and the closing phenylalanine or tryptophan. The order of the fields is D gene, clone size, V gene, J gene, CDR3 protein, CDR3 DNA. A D gene is named only where the DNA matches it firmly. Size is omitted from some rows. Given values are once, few, many or a class for expanded clones.

.	.	TRBV5-1	TRBJ2-3	CASSLTLPGLDTQYF	TGCGCCAGCAGCTTGACGCTTCCAGGGTTAGATACGCAGTATTTT
.	.	TRBV6-4	TRBJ1-1	CASSYRHTEAFF	TGTGCCAGCAGTTACAGACACACTGAAGCTTTCTTT
.	once	TRBV19	TRBJ2-2	CASSFSGGELFF	TGTGCCAGTAGTTTTAGTGGCGGGGAGCTGTTTTTT
TRBD2	few	TRBV6-5	TRBJ2-3	CASRTSGRTDTQYF	TGTGCCAGCAGAACTAGCGGGAGAACAGATACGCAGTATTTT
TRBD2	.	TRBV5-6	TRBJ2-1	CASSQSGRTYNEQFF	TGTGCCAGCAGCCAAAGCGGGAGAACCTACAATGAGCAGTTCTTC
.	.	TRBV19	TRBJ1-5	CASSIVLELRNQPQHF	TGTGCCAGTAGTATTGTCCTAGAACTACGCAATCAGCCCCAGCATTTT
.	.	TRBV18	TRBJ1-2	CASSPRNVRGYGYTF	TGTGCCAGCTCCCCGCGGAACGTCCGGGGCTATGGCTACACCTTC
TRBD1	.	TRBV28	TRBJ2-7	CASSLRTGGDEQYF	TGTGCCAGCAGTTTACGGACAGGGGGAGACGAGCAGTACTTC
.	.	TRBV9	TRBJ2-3	CASSVLPRDTQYF	TGTGCCAGCAGCGTACTGCCTCGGGATACGCAGTATTTT
TRBD1	.	TRBV18	TRBJ1-2	CASSPGTGSKYGYTF	TGTGCCAGCTCTCCTGGGACAGGGTCGAAGTATGGCTACACCTTC
.	.	TRBV6-1	TRBJ1-1	CASRAREGNTEAFF	TGTGCCAGCAGGGCCAGGGAGGGGAACACTGAAGCTTTCTTT
TRBD2	.	TRBV2	TRBJ2-5	CASKGPSGGASRETQYF	TGTGCCAGCAAGGGGCCTAGCGGGGGGGCCTCGAGAGAGACCCAGTACTTC
.	.	TRBV30	TRBJ2-7	CAYRGLVDEQYF	TGTGCCTACCGAGGACTTGTTGACGAGCAGTACTTC
.	.	TRBV29-1	TRBJ2-7	CSVQTYEQYF	TGCAGCGTCCAAACCTACGAGCAGTACTTC
.	.	TRBV7-9	TRBJ1-5	CASSATGLGNQPQHF	TGTGCCAGCAGCGCCACAGGGCTCGGAAATCAGCCCCAGCATTTT
.	.	TRBV27	TRBJ2-3	CASSLTRSTDTQYF	TGTGCCAGCAGTTTAACTCGGAGCACAGATACGCAGTATTTT
.	.	TRBV6-5	TRBJ1-1	CASSTQRGMNTEAFF	TGTGCCAGCAGTACGCAAAGGGGAATGAACACTGAAGCTTTCTTT
.	.	TRBV2	TRBJ2-1	CASSERGGTYYNEQFF	TGTGCCAGCAGTGAACGTGGCGGGACTTACTACAATGAGCAGTTCTTC
.	.	TRBV5-4	TRBJ1-5	CASSWGGGGPNQPQHF	TGTGCCAGCAGCTGGGGCGGCGGGGGGCCCAATCAGCCCCAGCATTTT
.	.	TRBV30	TRBJ1-1	CAWSVVELNTEAFF	TGTGCCTGGAGTGTGGTAGAGCTGAACACTGAAGCTTTCTTT
.	.	TRBV7-8	TRBJ1-3	CASSLGASGTGFSGNTIYF	TGTGCCAGCAGCTTAGGGGCGAGCGGGACGGGTTTCTCTGGAAACACCATATATTTT
.	.	TRBV30	TRBJ2-5	CAWSVRVGETQYF	TGTGCCTGGAGTGTGAGGGTGGGGGAGACCCAGTACTTC
.	.	TRBV19	TRBJ1-5	CASNPSWPREGKQPQHF	TGTGCCAGTAATCCCTCCTGGCCCAGGGAGGGGAAACAGCCCCAGCATTTT
.	once	TRBV19	TRBJ1-2	CASSFWTDNTGYTF	TGTGCCAGTAGTTTTTGGACAGACAACACTGGCTACACCTTC
.	.	TRBV6-1	TRBJ1-3	CASSDLAYSGNTIYF	TGTGCCAGCAGTGATTTGGCATACTCTGGAAACACCATATATTTT
.	once	TRBV7-2	TRBJ2-3	CASSLFTGTTDTQYF	TGTGCCAGCAGCTTATTTACAGGGACCACAGATACGCAGTATTTT
.	.	TRBV7-9	TRBJ2-1	CAVSASSYNEQFF	TGTGCCGTCTCTGCGAGCTCCTACAATGAGCAGTTCTTC